This T cell receptor beta chain was documented in a study of T cell responses to AZD1222 COVID-19 vaccine. Study-level points and caveats: In a largely white British group with more females than males, clonal diversity was possibly underestimated.

Germline V gene data show CDR1 as MNHEY and CDR2 as SVGAGI. V trimming: 5 bases; J trimming: 8 bases; junction bases outside the gene matches: 8. The CDR3 loop spans 15 amino acids. A note on this clone: Its specificity is unknown.

The protocol was immunoSEQ multiplex PCR, while the TCRdb copy is restricted to in-frame clones and leaves out a portion. The sample holds about 140,000 clones. Sequencing used peripheral blood. The chain recombines TRBV6-5 with TRBJ2-1; 11 positions agree with TRBD2. This receptor was obtained from an adult in good health. In DNA, the CDR3 is TGTGCCAGCAGTCTCGCTAGCGGGGGGATCGATGAGCAGTTCTTC. Its protein is CASSLASGGIDEQFF.